Listed here are 19 T cell receptor beta chains from one sample, sequenced in a study of T cells in narcolepsy. Clones were sequenced by immunoSEQ multiplex PCR, and TCRdb holds only the in-frame ones, with some missing. Of approximately 32,000 clones listed, approximately 85% are singletons. The sequenced sample consisted of CD45RA- memory CD4+ T cells from PBMCs. The source is a human donor with narcolepsy.

The chain employs TRBV18 and TRBJ1-1, with unresolved D. Trimming removed 1 base at V and 0 bases at J, with 9 bases between. From germline, CDR1 is KGHSH and CDR2 LQKENI. CDR3 length: 15 residues. DNA of the CDR3: TGTGCCAGCTCACCACAGGGAAGCATGAACACTGAAGCTTTCTTT. Residues: CASSPQGSMNTEAFF.

This sequence joins TRBV5-5 and TRBJ2-7; no reliable D call. CDR3 size: 15 residues. Germline CDR1 and CDR2: SGHKS and YYEKEE (reference sequence). The V gene lost 4 bases and the J gene lost 0 bases, with 14 bases spanning the gap. The CDR3 DNA is TGTGCCAGCAGCATAGGTCCCCGTGGCTCCTACGAGCAGTACTTC. Translation: CASSIGPRGSYEQYF.

The chain uses TRBV5-6 and TRBJ1-1; D unresolved. V was pared by 0 bases and J by 4 bases, with 16 bases between. The CDR3 length is 16 residues. Germline loops: CDR1 SGHDT, CDR2 YYEEEE. CDR3 in DNA: TGTGCCAGCAGCTTGGATGTGAGGGCGACGGGCACTGAAGCTTTCTTT. It codes for CASSLDVRATGTEAFF.

The count of this clone is one. V usage is TRBV7-8 and J usage is TRBJ1-3; no definite D call. The CDR3 has 12 amino acids. Trimming stripped 4 bases from V and 8 bases from J, with 9 bases between. CDR1 and CDR2 (germline): SGHVS, FQNEAQ. DNA for the CDR3: TGTGCCAGCAGCTCCCCTTTGGACACCATATATTTT. Its translation: CASSSPLDTIYF.

The chain links TRBV27 to TRBJ1-2; 7 bases match TRBD1. This CDR3 spans 14 amino acids. Germline V gene lookup returns CDR1 MNHEY and CDR2 SMNVEV (reference sequence). V lost 5 bases and J lost 6; bases outside the gene matches: 9. CDR3 sequence (DNA): TGTGCCAGCAGTCTTGGCGCACAGGGGAATGGCTACACCTTC. Its protein product is CASSLGAQGNGYTF.

The rearrangement joins TRBV15 to TRBJ2-3; no firm D call. Looked up from germline, CDR1 is LNHNV and CDR2 is YYDKDF (reference sequence). V was shortened by 0 bases and J by 1 base, with 5 bases between the two germline ends. CDR3 length: 14 amino acids. The CDR3 sequence: CATSRDTRTDTQYF. The CDR3 DNA reads TGTGCCACCAGCAGAGATACCCGCACAGATACGCAGTATTTT.

This chain uses TRBV6-5 with TRBJ2-7; tentatively, D is TRBD2 (6 bases). CDR3 length: 12 amino acids. Trimming pared 5 bases from V and 7 bases from J, leaving 12 bases between. The germline V gene has CDR1 MNHEY and CDR2 SVGAGI. CDR3 in DNA: TGTGCCAGCAGTCCACTCGGGGGTGAGCAGTACTTC. Translating gives CASSPLGGEQYF.

This chain links TRBV5-1 with TRBJ1-4; TRBD1 aligns across 9 bases. The CDR3 totals 14 residues. Looked up from germline, CDR1 is SGHRS and CDR2 is YFSETQ. V gave up 3 bases and J gave up 8 bases; unmatched junction bases: 5. In nucleotides, the CDR3 is TGCGCCAGCAGCTCGGACAGGGGAGGGGAAAAACTGTTTTTT. This gives the protein CASSSDRGGEKLFF.

This chain joins TRBV6-1 and TRBJ1-2; tentatively, D is TRBD1 (5 bases). This CDR3 has 13 amino acids. V shed 1 base and J shed 4 bases, with 7 bases lying between them. Germline V gene sequence: CDR1 MNHNS, CDR2 SASEGT. The CDR3 nucleotides read TGTGCCAGCAGTGAAGAGACAGTCTATGGCTACACCTTC. Its translation: CASSEETVYGYTF.

This clone is medium-sized (0.01 to 0.1%) within its sample. The CDR3, as DNA: TGTGCCATCAGTGATCCCGGGACAGGAAATGGCTACACCTTC. Its translation is CAISDPGTGNGYTF. This chain connects TRBV10-3 to TRBJ1-2; TRBD1 agrees at 8 bases. The germline V gene has CDR1 ENHRY and CDR2 SYGVKD. V was clipped by 3 bases and J by 6 bases; unmatched bases: 6. The CDR3 length is 14 residues.

The chain has TRBV2 and TRBJ1-2; weak D call: TRBD1 (6 bases). The CDR3 sequence is 13 residues long. Trimming removed 3 bases at V and 4 bases at J, with 9 bases between. Germline CDR1 is SNHLY and CDR2 is FYNNEI. The CDR3 DNA sequence: TGTGCCAGCAGTGAGGGGGCAGGCTATGGCTACACCTTC. It translates to CASSEGAGYGYTF.

The chain employs TRBV5-4 and TRBJ1-1; D is possibly TRBD1 (6 bases). Germline V CDR1 and CDR2: SGHNT, YYREEE (reference sequence). V shed 1 base and J shed 7 bases, with 8 bases lying between them. CDR3 length equals 12 residues. The CDR3 DNA reads as TGTGCCAGCAGCTTGACAGGGCTTGAAGCTTTCTTT. Translated, it gives CASSLTGLEAFF.

The genes are TRBV28 and TRBJ2-7; D not resolved. This CDR3 is 12 amino acids long. Trimming took 1 base from V and 3 from J, leaving 4 bases between them. CDR1 and CDR2 from the germline V gene are MDHEN and SYDVKM. The CDR3 region has the DNA TGTGCCAGCAGTTTATACCTCTACGAGCAGTACTTC. Its translation is CASSLYLYEQYF.

CDR3 sequence: CSVEGRGRGEQYF. The CDR3 coding sequence is TGCAGCGTTGAAGGCAGGGGGCGTGGGGAGCAGTACTTC. The V gene is TRBV29-1, the J gene TRBJ2-7, with 8 positions matching TRBD1. J gave up 7 bases and V 1 base, and 6 bases lay outside the gene matches. The CDR3 spans 13 residues. Germline V CDR1 and CDR2: SQVTM, ANQGSEA.

V usage is TRBV28 and J usage is TRBJ1-4, with TRBD1 identical over 7 bases. The CDR3 has 14 residues. CDR1 is MDHEN and CDR2 is SYDVKM in the germline V gene. Trimming at V came to 5 bases and at J to 10 bases, leaving 10 bases not matched to a gene. The DNA for the CDR3 is TGTGCCAGCAGTGAACAGGGGCGGCGGGGAAAACTGTTTTTT. Translation gives CASSEQGRRGKLFF.

V and J are TRBV5-1 and TRBJ1-1; D gene unclear. The CDR3 contains 13 residues. Germline-derived CDR1 and CDR2 are SGHRS and YFSETQ. Trimming took 0 bases from V and 0 from J, leaving 3 bases between them. CDR3 nucleotide sequence: TGCGCCAGCAGCTTGGTACTGAACACTGAAGCTTTCTTT. It is translated as CASSLVLNTEAFF.

The rearrangement joins TRBV19 to TRBJ1-4; 7 bases map to TRBD1. The CDR3 consists of 14 residues. Germline values: CDR1 LNHDA, CDR2 SQIVND (reference sequence). V was pared by 7 bases and J by 7 bases, with 9 bases of the junction left unmatched. For the CDR3, the DNA is TGTGCCAGTAAGTTACAGGGGAGCGCTGAAAAACTGTTTTTT. Residues: CASKLQGSAEKLFF.

This clone was observed once. Other DNA sequences within the sample encode an identical CDR3. The chain has TRBV29-1 and TRBJ2-7; 8 bases map to TRBD1. Germline CDR1 is SQVTM and CDR2 is ANQGSEA. Trimming took 0 bases from V and 2 from J; bases not matched to a gene: 9. The CDR3 length is 16 residues. The CDR3 loop reads CSVEDQGAGGAYEQYF. For the CDR3, the DNA is TGCAGCGTTGAAGATCAGGGGGCAGGGGGTGCCTACGAGCAGTACTTC.

This clone has only one observation. V is TRBV5-5 and J is TRBJ1-3, with D possibly matching TRBD1 (5 bases). V dropped 0 bases and J dropped 4 bases, with 11 bases sitting between them. Germline V gene lookup returns CDR1 SGHKS and CDR2 YYEKEE (reference sequence). The CDR3 spans 15 residues. The CDR3 region has the DNA TGTGCCAGCAGCTTGGCACGGGGACTCGGAAACACCATATATTTT. Translation gives CASSLARGLGNTIYF.